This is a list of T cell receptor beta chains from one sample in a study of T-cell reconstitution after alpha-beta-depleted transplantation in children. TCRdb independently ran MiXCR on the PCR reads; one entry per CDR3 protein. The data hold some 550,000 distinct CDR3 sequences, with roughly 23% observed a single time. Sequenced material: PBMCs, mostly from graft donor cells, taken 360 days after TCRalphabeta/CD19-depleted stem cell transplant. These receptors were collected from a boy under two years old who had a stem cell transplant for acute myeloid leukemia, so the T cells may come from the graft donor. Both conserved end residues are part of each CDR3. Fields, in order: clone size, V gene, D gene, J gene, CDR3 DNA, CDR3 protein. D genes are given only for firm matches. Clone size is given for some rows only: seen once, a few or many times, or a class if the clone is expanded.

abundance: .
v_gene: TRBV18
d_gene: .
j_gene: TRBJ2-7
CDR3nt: TGTGCCAGCTCCCGCACCGACGGAGCCTACGAGCAGTACTTC
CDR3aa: CASSRTDGAYEQYF

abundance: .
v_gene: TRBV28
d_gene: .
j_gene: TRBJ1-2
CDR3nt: TGTGCCAGCAGTTTATATGTAGGGTTCCATGGCTACACCTTC
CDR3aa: CASSLYVGFHGYTF

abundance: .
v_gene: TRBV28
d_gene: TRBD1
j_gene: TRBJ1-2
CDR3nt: TGTGCCAGCAGTTTATTTTATGACAGGGGGCAGCGCTATGGCTACACCTTC
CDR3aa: CASSLFYDRGQRYGYTF

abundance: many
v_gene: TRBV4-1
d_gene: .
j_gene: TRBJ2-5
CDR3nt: TGCGCCAGCAGCCAAGCAGCCAGGGGAGTAGAAGAGACCCAGTACTTC
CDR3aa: CASSQAARGVEETQYF

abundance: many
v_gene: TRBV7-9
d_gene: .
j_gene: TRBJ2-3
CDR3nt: TGTGCCAGCAGCCAAGACGGAGGCAGACGCACAGATACGCAGTATTTT
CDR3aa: CASSQDGGRRTDTQYF

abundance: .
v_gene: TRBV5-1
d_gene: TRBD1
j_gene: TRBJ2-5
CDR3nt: TGCGCCAGCAGCTCACGAGGGGGCGACGAGACCCAGTACTTC
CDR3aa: CASSSRGGDETQYF

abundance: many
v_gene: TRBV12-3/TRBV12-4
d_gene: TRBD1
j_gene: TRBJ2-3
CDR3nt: TGTGCCAGCAGTTTGGACAGGGGGGCAGATACGCAGTATTTT
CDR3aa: CASSLDRGADTQYF

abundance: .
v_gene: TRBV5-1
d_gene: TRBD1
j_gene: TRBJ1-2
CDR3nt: TGCGCCAGCAGGTCCGAGACAGGGGCCTCCTATGGCTACACCTTC
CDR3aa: CASRSETGASYGYTF

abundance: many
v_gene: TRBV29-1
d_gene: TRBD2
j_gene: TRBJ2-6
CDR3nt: TGCAGCGTTGAGGGAGGGGTAGCTGGGGCCAACGTCCTGACTTTC
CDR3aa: CSVEGGVAGANVLTF

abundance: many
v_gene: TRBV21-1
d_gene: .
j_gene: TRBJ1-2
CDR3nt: TGTGCCAGCAGCAAATTTGTAGCAGGGACACCCCTAGGCTACACCTTC
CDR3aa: CASSKFVAGTPLGYTF

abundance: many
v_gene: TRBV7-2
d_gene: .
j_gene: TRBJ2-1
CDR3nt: TGTGCCAGCAGCTTCCTAGGAACCTACAATGAGCAGTTCTTC
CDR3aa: CASSFLGTYNEQFF

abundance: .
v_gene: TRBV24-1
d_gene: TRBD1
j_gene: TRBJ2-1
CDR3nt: TGTGCCACCAGTGACCGGGACAGGGGCAATGAGCAGTTCTTC
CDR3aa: CATSDRDRGNEQFF

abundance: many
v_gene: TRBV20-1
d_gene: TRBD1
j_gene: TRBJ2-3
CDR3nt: TGCAGTGCTACCGGGACAGATAGCACAGATACGCAGTATTTT
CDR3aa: CSATGTDSTDTQYF

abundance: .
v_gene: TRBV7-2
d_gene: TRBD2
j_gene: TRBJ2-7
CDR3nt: TGTGCCAGCAGCAACTCCCTAGCGGGGGTCTACGAGCAGTACTTC
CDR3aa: CASSNSLAGVYEQYF

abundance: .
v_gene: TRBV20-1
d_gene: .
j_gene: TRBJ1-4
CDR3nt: TGCAGTGCTAGACTGACACCAACTAATGAAAAACTGTTTTTT
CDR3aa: CSARLTPTNEKLFF

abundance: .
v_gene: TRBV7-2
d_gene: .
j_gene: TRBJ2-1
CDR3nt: TGTGCCAGCAGCTTGGCCACTAGCCACAATGAGCAGTTCTTC
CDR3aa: CASSLATSHNEQFF

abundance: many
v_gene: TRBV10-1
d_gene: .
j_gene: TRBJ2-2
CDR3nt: TGCGCCAGCAGTGATCGACTTTCTACCGGGGAGCTGTTTTTT
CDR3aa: CASSDRLSTGELFF

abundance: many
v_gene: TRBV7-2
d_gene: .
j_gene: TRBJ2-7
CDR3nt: TGTGCCAGCAGCTTAGCGCTGGGGTTCTCCTACGAGCAGTACTTC
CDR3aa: CASSLALGFSYEQYF

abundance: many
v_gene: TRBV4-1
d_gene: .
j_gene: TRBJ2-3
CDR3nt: TGCGCCAGCAGCCAAGATCAATGGGATACGCAGTATTTT
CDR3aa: CASSQDQWDTQYF

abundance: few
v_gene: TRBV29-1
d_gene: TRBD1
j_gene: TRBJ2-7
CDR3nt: TGCAGCGGCCGGGACAGGGGGTACTCCTACGAGCAGTACTTC
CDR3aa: CSGRDRGYSYEQYF

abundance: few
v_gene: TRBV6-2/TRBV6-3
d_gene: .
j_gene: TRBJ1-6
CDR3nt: TGTGCCAGCAGTTACGGCAGGTCCTATAATTCACCCCTCCACTTT
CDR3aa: CASSYGRSYNSPLHF

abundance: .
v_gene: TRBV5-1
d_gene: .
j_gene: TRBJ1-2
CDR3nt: TGCGCCAGCAGCTTTGACACCAGCAACTATGGCTACACCTTC
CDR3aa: CASSFDTSNYGYTF

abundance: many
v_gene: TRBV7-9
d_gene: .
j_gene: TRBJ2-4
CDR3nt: TGTGCCAGCAGCCCCGGACACCGGATCATAAGCATTCAGTACTTC
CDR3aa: CASSPGHRIISIQYF

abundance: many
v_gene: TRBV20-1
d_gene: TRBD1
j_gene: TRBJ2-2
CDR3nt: TGCAGTGCTAGAGAAAGGGGGCTGCGGACCGGGGAGCTGTTTTTT
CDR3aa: CSARERGLRTGELFF

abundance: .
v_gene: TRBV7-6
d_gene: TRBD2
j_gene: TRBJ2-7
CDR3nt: TGTGCCAGCAGCTATGGACTAGCGGGGGAAGAGCAGTACTTC
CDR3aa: CASSYGLAGEEQYF

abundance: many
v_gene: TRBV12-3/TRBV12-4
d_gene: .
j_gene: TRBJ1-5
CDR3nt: TGTGCCAGCAGGCGGGGAGACCAGCCCCAGCATTTT
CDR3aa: CASRRGDQPQHF

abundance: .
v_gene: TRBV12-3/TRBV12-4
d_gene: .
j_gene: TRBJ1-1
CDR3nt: TGTGCCAGCAGTTTCCCCAATCGAGCTGAAGCTTTCTTT
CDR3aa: CASSFPNRAEAFF

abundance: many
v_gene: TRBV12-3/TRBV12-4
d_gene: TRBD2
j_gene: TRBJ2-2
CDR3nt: TGTGCCAGCAGTTTACCGGGGGGGCTTAACGGGGAGCTGTTTTTT
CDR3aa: CASSLPGGLNGELFF

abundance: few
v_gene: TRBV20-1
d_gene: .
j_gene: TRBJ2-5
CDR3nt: TGCAGTGTAATAGAGGTCACTAGCTCGCAAGAGACCCAGTACTTC
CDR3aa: CSVIEVTSSQETQYF

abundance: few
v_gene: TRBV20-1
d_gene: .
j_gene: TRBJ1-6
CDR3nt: TGCAGTGCTAGAGCCAGCGGGCTAGTTTATAATTCACCCCTCCACTTT
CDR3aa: CSARASGLVYNSPLHF

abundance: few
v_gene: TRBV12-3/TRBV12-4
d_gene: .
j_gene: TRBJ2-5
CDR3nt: TGTGCCAGCAGTTTGCACGGGGGGCTGGAGACCCAGTACTTC
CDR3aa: CASSLHGGLETQYF

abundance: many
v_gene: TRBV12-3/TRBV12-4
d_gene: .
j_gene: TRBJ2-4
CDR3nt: TGTGCCAGCAGCTCCAATGGACAGCACAAAAACATTCAGTACTTC
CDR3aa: CASSSNGQHKNIQYF

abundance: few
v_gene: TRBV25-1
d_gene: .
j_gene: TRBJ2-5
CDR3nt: TGTGCCAGCAGTGCGGTTACAGCCCAAGAGACCCAGTACTTC
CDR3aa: CASSAVTAQETQYF

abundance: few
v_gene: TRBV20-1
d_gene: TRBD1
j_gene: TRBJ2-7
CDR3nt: TGCAGTGCTAGAGGGCAAGGACAGGGGGCTTGGGAGCAGTACTTC
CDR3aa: CSARGQGQGAWEQYF

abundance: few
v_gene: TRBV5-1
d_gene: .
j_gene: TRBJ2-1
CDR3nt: TGCGCCAGCAGACCCCGGGGCGGGATAGAGTCCTACAATGAGCAGTTCTTC
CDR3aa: CASRPRGGIESYNEQFF

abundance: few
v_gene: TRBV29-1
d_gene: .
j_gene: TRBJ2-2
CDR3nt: TGCAGCGTTTACAGGGAGAACACCGGGGAGCTGTTTTTT
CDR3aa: CSVYRENTGELFF

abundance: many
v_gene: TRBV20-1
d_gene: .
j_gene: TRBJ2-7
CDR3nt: TGCAGTGCTAGAGAGGCAGGAAGGGGCGAGCAGTACTTC
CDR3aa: CSAREAGRGEQYF

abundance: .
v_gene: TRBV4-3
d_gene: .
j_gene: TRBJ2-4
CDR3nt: TGCGCCAGCAGCCAGGGTGGCGGGGCCGGAACCAAAAACATTCAGTACTTC
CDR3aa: CASSQGGGAGTKNIQYF

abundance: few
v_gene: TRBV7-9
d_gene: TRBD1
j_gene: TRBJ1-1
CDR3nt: TGTGCCAGCACCACCGGGGGACAGGGAGGGACTGAAGCTTTCTTT
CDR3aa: CASTTGGQGGTEAFF

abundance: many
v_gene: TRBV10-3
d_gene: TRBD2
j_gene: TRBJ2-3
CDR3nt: TGTGCCATCAGTCCTAGCGGGGGAGCCACAGATACGCAGTATTTT
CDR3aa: CAISPSGGATDTQYF

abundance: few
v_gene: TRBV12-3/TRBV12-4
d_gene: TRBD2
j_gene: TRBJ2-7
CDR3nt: TGTGCCAGCAGCCCGACGGGGGGGCCCTACGAGCAGTACTTC
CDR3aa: CASSPTGGPYEQYF

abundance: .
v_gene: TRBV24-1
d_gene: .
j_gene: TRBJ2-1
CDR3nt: TGTGCCACCGGGGGGGCGGGCAATGAGCAGTTCTTC
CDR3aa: CATGGAGNEQFF

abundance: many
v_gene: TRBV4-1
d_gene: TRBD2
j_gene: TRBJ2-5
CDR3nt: TGCGCCAGCAGCCAAGTTCAAGGCCTAGCGGCGGAGACCCAGTACTTC
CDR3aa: CASSQVQGLAAETQYF

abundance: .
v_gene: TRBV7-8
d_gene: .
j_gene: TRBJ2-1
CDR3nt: TGTGCCAGCAGCCCGGGGGTGGGCAGGGGGAGCTCCTACAATGAGCAGTTCTTC
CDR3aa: CASSPGVGRGSSYNEQFF

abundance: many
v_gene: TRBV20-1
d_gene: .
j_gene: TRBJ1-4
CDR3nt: TGCAGTGCTCAATATGGACAGTTAAATGAAAAACTGTTTTTT
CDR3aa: CSAQYGQLNEKLFF

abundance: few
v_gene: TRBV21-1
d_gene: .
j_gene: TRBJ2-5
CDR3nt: TGTGCCAGCAGACGTCGGGAGGAGGGGGGCCGTGAGACCCAGTACTTC
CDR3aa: CASRRREEGGRETQYF

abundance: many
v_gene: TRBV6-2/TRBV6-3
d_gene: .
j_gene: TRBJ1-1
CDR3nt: TGTGCCAGCAGTCCGAGACAGGTCAGTGAAGCTTTCTTT
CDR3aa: CASSPRQVSEAFF

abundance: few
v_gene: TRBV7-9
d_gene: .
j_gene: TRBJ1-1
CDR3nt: TGTGCCAGCAGCTTAGGGCAAATTTTCACTGAAGCTTTCTTT
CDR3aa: CASSLGQIFTEAFF

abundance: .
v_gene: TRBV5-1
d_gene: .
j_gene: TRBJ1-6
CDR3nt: TGCGCCAGCAGCTTGTCAGGTACCGAAGAGTCACCCCTCCACTTT
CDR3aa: CASSLSGTEESPLHF

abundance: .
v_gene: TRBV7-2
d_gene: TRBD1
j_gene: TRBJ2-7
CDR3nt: TGTGCCAGCAGCCTACATCCACAGGGGTCCGAGCAGTACTTC
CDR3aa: CASSLHPQGSEQYF

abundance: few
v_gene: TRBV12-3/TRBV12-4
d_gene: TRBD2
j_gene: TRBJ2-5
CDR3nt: TGTGCCAGCAGTTTTGGGACAGGGAAACTAGCGGGGGGCCTCTACCAAGAGACCCAGTACTTC
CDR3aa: CASSFGTGKLAGGLYQETQYF

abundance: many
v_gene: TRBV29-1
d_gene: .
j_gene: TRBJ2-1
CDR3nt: TGCAGCGTTACTCAGCTTGTTTCCTACAATGAGCAGTTCTTC
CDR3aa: CSVTQLVSYNEQFF

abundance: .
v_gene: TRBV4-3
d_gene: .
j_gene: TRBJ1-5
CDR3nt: TGCGCCAGCAGCCAAGATGTTCAGGGGAATCAGCCCCAGCATTTT
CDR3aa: CASSQDVQGNQPQHF